This record covers a single T cell receptor beta chain. Antigen: not known. This record comes from a study of monozygotic twins with inflammatory bowel disease. Study results and limitations: With others, IBD patients shared fewer clonotypes than healthy twins did, especially with disease activity.

Germline CDR1 reads MNHNS; CDR2 reads SASEGT. This CDR3 region has 15 residues. TCRdb reprocessed the 5' RACE reads, with one entry per CDR3 protein and no DNA. In all, the sample yields about 210,000 distinct CDR3 sequences. Blood was collected, roughly 2.5 ml per donor. The chain couples TRBV6-1 to TRBJ1-4. This clonotype originated in a human donor with ulcerative colitis or Crohn's disease, or a healthy co-twin of an affected twin (not recorded which). Sequenced sample: blood. CDR3 sequence: CASSASGATNEKLFF.